Reported below is one T cell receptor beta chain. The data are from a study of blood T cells in healthy people across ages. The V gene end was trimmed by 4 bases and the J gene end by 2 bases; junction bases not matched to a gene: 10. Germline V gene lookup returns CDR1 SGDLS and CDR2 YYNGEE. The CDR3 is 17 residues long. The study isolated at least 6.5 million PBMCs from each sample. A sample-barcoded 5' primer and a J-beta primer mix were used in a second PCR of about 6 to 12 cycles. Each cDNA molecule carried a tag from a template-switch adaptor that contained 12 random nucleotides. Each CDR3 protein gets one entry after TCRdb re-called the 5' RACE reads with MiXCR. The data hold about 1 million distinct CDR3 sequences, with 45% observed a single time.

Sequenced input: blood. This chain uses TRBV9 with TRBJ2-7; 12 bases are a match to TRBD2. This sequence was found in a woman aged 55-70 years in good health. The chain's CDR3 is CASSPEGSSGRAYEQYF. CDR3 bases: TGTGCCAGCAGCCCCGAAGGGTCTAGCGGGAGGGCCTACGAGCAGTACTTC.